This TCR beta chain comes out of a study of blood T cell repertoires in COVID-19. Whole-study context: COVID-19 samples from acute and convalescent phases originated in the United States, Italy and Spain. From T cells, B-cell-depleted T cells, or PBMCs came the material, which was cDNA or gDNA.

Study processing details: Estimation of nucleated cell counts was performed using reference gene primer amplification. TCRdb's copy holds only in-frame clones and misses some; the assay was immunoSEQ multiplex PCR. V, J and clone size reflect that table, while D and trimming were determined from the DNA. Among under 40,000 clones listed, more than 85% were seen once. Germline V lookup: CDR1 SGDLS, CDR2 YYNGEE. The trim removed 0 bases at V and 7 bases at J, leaving 4 bases unmatched. The CDR3 has 14 residues. This clone was seen a single time. Sequencing was performed on peripheral blood. This TCR came from a man aged 55 to 70 with active or convalescent COVID-19. The J gene is TRBJ1-2, the V gene TRBV9; 9 nucleotides match TRBD1. CDR3 nucleotides: TGTGCCAGCAGCGTAGGGGGACAGGGCTTTGGCTACACCTTC. As protein: CASSVGGQGFGYTF. Full variable domain (rest looked up from reference TRBV9 and TRBJ1-2): DSGVTQTPKHLITATGQRVTLRCSPRSGDLSVYWYQQSLDQGLQFLIQYYNGEERAKGNILERFSAQQFPDLHSELNLSSLELGDSALYFCASSVGGQGFGYTFGSGTRLTVV.